This TCR beta chain derives from a study of blood T cells in healthy people across ages. A sample-barcoded 5' primer and a J-beta primer mix were used in a second PCR of roughly 7 to 12 cycles. TCRdb analysed the 5' RACE reads with MiXCR anew, one entry per CDR3 protein. This sample has about 830,000 distinct CDR3 sequences; around 62% occur once, and the top ten carry 28%. Germline V gene data show CDR1 as MNHEY and CDR2 as SVGAGI. CDR3 length: 15 amino acids. With 5 bases clipped from V and 4 bases from J, the junction kept 9 bases outside the gene matches. This TCR was sampled from a man aged 30-40 years in good health. Sample: blood. The J gene is TRBJ2-5, the V gene TRBV6-5; 8 bases agree with TRBD1. CDR3 protein: CASSHPRGRPETQYF. The CDR3 region has the DNA TGTGCCAGCAGTCACCCCAGGGGGCGCCCAGAGACCCAGTACTTC.